A single sample is the source of the 2 T cell receptor beta chains below, sequenced in a study of cytomegalovirus exposure and HLA in healthy donors. PCR was performed using 60 Vbeta and 13 Jbeta primers. Profiling relied on immunoSEQ multiplex PCR, and the TCRdb table lists in-frame clones only, not all of them. The data contain roughly 71,000 clones, about 74% of them seen just once; the ten biggest clones take up about an eighth. Sequencing used PBMCs. The receptors originated from a human donor in good health.

The rearrangement uses TRBV25-1 and TRBJ1-2; 9 positions match TRBD1. This CDR3 has 17 amino acids. Germline trimming cut 2 bases from V and 2 bases from J; bases unmatched to any gene: 9. Germline V gene lookup returns CDR1 MGHDK and CDR2 SYGVNS. The CDR3 is CASSEEGDRASNYGYTF. For the CDR3, the DNA is TGTGCCAGCAGTGAAGAAGGGGACAGGGCGTCCAACTATGGCTACACCTTC.

The chain combines TRBV7-9 with TRBJ2-1; 7 bases fit TRBD1. The CDR3 contains 16 residues. The V gene's germline CDR1 is SEHNR and CDR2 FQNEAQ (reference sequence). V gave up 4 bases and J gave up 2 bases; unmatched junction bases: 8. DNA for the CDR3: TGTGCCAGCAGCTCTTTGACAGGGAGCGCCTACAATGAGCAGTTCTTC. Translated, it gives CASSSLTGSAYNEQFF.